The source of this T cell receptor (beta chain) is a study of cytomegalovirus exposure and HLA in healthy donors. The CDR3 runs 17 residues. Comments on this clone: Its antigen is undetermined.

Findings and caveats of the study: It was shown in a later analysis that HLA-associated TCR beta chains were more clonally expanded than other, equally common chains.

Amplification used 60 Vbeta primers and 13 Jbeta primers. This table comes from immunoSEQ multiplex PCR, and its TCRdb copy is limited to in-frame clones, with some not included. The sample has about 150,000 clones, 75% to 80% seen once. Material for sequencing was PBMCs. V and J are TRBV21-1 and TRBJ2-7; the table's D call, TRBD2, was not checked against the DNA. TRBV21-1 is reported as a pseudogene. This clonotype was obtained from a male donor in good health and CMV-seronegative. CDR3 DNA sequence: TGTGCCAGCAGGATCGGACTAGCGGGAGAGGTACCCTACGAGCAGTACTTC. Translating it yields CASRIGLAGEVPYEQYF.